Below, 24 T cell receptor beta chains from the same sample are listed, as sequenced in a study of identifying expanded T cells in peripheral blood. Method: immunoSEQ multiplex PCR; TCRdb's copy keeps in-frame clones and lacks some. This table holds tens of thousands of clones, over 75% found once. Sequencing was performed on blood. The receptors come from a person between 18 and 69 years old in good health.

The V and J genes are TRBV28 and TRBJ2-3; D possibly corresponds to TRBD2 (6 bases). The CDR3 length is 15 residues. CDR1 is MDHEN and CDR2 is SYDVKM in the germline V gene. With 8 bases removed from V and 6 bases from J, the gap between germline ends came to 21 bases. The CDR3 sequence: CASSLNPGVADTQYF. The CDR3 DNA reads as TGTGCCAGCTCGTTGAACCCGGGAGTGGCTGATACGCAGTATTTT. The whole variable domain, filled in from reference TRBV28 and TRBJ2-3, reads DVKVTQSSRYLVKRTGEKVFLECVQDMDHENMFWYRQDPGLGLRLIYFSYDVKMKEKGDIPEGYSVSREKKERFSLILESASTNQTSMYLCASSLNPGVADTQYFGPGTRLTVL.

The chain has TRBV9 and TRBJ2-1; 12 positions agree with TRBD2. The germline gives CDR1 SGDLS, CDR2 YYNGEE. The CDR3 sequence is 16 residues long. After removal of 1 base from V and 3 bases from J, the junction contained 2 bases not matched to a gene. Here the CDR3 reads CASSVLTSGGYNEQFF. Written as DNA, the CDR3 is TGTGCCAGCAGCGTATTGACTAGCGGGGGCTACAATGAGCAGTTCTTC.

J is TRBJ1-5 and V is TRBV2; D unresolved. V was pared by 3 bases and J by 1 base, with 10 bases between. The CDR3 contains 15 residues. The germline CDR1 and CDR2 sequences are SNHLY and FYNNEI. DNA of the CDR3: TGTGCCAGCAGTGATTGGGGAAGGAGCAATCAGCCCCAGCATTTT. This encodes CASSDWGRSNQPQHF.

The chain employs TRBV27 and TRBJ2-3; D gene unclear. The CDR3 has 12 amino acids. Between the trimmed V and J ends, which lost 5 bases and 6 bases, there was a span of 9 bases. In germline, CDR1 is MNHEY, CDR2 SMNVEV (reference sequence). The CDR3 coding sequence is TGTGCCAGCAGTAATCCGGAGGATACGCAGTATTTT. Encoded protein: CASSNPEDTQYF.

The chain links TRBV7-2 to TRBJ2-5; no firm D call. The V and J ends lost 3 bases and 4 bases respectively, with 6 bases between them. CDR1 is SGHTA, CDR2 FQGNSA, per germline. The CDR3 contains 12 residues. This chain's CDR3 is CASSFGGETQYF. The CDR3 coding sequence is TGTGCCAGCAGCTTCGGTGGAGAGACCCAGTACTTC.

V gene TRBV6-1 combines with J gene TRBJ1-4; D is unclear. V dropped 2 bases and J dropped 8 bases, with 15 bases sitting between them. The CDR3 has 15 residues. CDR1 and CDR2 (germline): MNHNS, SASEGT. The CDR3 DNA reads TGTGCCAGCAGTGAAAGTGGGGTCCAAAGGGAAAAACTGTTTTTT. Translated: CASSESGVQREKLFF.

The chain couples TRBV7-6 to TRBJ2-7; 10 bases map to TRBD2. With V trimmed by 5 bases and J by 2 bases, 3 bases remained unmatched. The CDR3 runs to 14 residues. Germline V CDR1 and CDR2: SGHVS, FNYEAQ. The chain's CDR3 is CASSNSGGTYEQYF. DNA for the CDR3: TGTGCCAGCAGCAATAGCGGGGGGACCTACGAGCAGTACTTC.

V is TRBV15 and J is TRBJ2-5, with D maybe TRBD1 (6 bases). Trimming stripped 3 bases from V and 1 base from J, with 12 bases between. CDR3 length: 15 amino acids. Germline V gene sequence: CDR1 LNHNV, CDR2 YYDKDF (reference sequence). In DNA form, the CDR3 reads TGTGCCACCAGCAGTCTCGAAGGGGGCCAAGAGACCCAGTACTTC. It codes for CATSSLEGGQETQYF.

This clone was seen more than once but under ten times. The V gene is TRBV30, the J gene TRBJ2-7; D not certain. Trimming stripped 0 bases from V and 4 bases from J, with 7 bases between. Germline loops: CDR1 GTSNPN, CDR2 SVGIG (reference sequence). The CDR3 has 12 residues. As DNA, the CDR3 is TGTGCCTGGAGTGTCGAGGAATACGAGCAGTACTTC. Its translation: CAWSVEEYEQYF.

The chain combines TRBV7-2 with TRBJ2-7; TRBD2 agrees at 11 bases. The germline gives CDR1 SGHTA, CDR2 FQGNSA. This CDR3 spans 17 amino acids. Trimming at V came to 1 base and at J to 1 base, leaving 6 bases not matched to a gene. CDR3 DNA sequence: TGTGCCAGCAGCTTAGAGGGACTAGCGGACTCTTCCTACGAGCAGTACTTC. This sequence encodes CASSLEGLADSSYEQYF.

The chain couples TRBV11-2 to TRBJ2-1; D gene unclear. With 5 bases removed from V and 3 bases from J, the gap between germline ends came to 14 bases. Germline V gives CDR1 SGHAT, CDR2 FQNNGV. The CDR3 length is 15 residues. The CDR3 coding sequence is TGTGCCAGCAGCCCAGGACCGCAGAACTACAATGAGCAGTTCTTC. Amino acids: CASSPGPQNYNEQFF.

The V and J genes are TRBV6-6 and TRBJ2-2; unclear D gene. The CDR3 covers 15 residues. Trimming pared 0 bases from V and 5 bases from J, leaving 10 bases between. Germline CDR1 MNHNY, CDR2 SVGAGI (reference sequence). The CDR3 loop is CASSYSSSLTGELFF. In nucleotides, the CDR3 is TGTGCCAGCAGTTACTCCTCTAGTTTAACCGGGGAGCTGTTTTTT.

The rearrangement joins TRBV5-1 to TRBJ2-7, with D perhaps matching TRBD1 (6 bases). The CDR3 is 14 amino acids. The germline V gene has CDR1 SGHRS and CDR2 YFSETQ. Trimming removed 0 bases from V and 3 bases from J, with 10 bases in between. CDR3 residues: CASSLGVDSYEQYF. The DNA for the CDR3 is TGCGCCAGCAGCTTGGGGGTGGACAGCTACGAGCAGTACTTC.

The chain joins TRBV9 to TRBJ2-7; the match to TRBD2 covers 8 bases. The trim removed 2 bases at V and 0 bases at J, leaving 4 bases unmatched. The V gene's germline CDR1 is SGDLS and CDR2 YYNGEE. This CDR3 contains 15 residues. The CDR3 nucleotides read TGTGCCAGCAGCGTCGCGGGGGGCCTCTCCTACGAGCAGTACTTC. Protein sequence: CASSVAGGLSYEQYF.

V usage is TRBV25-1 and J usage is TRBJ1-2; 9 positions agree with TRBD1. Germline values: CDR1 MGHDK, CDR2 SYGVNS. The CDR3 has 15 residues. V lost 4 bases and J lost 6; bases outside the gene matches: 9. The CDR3: CASSGGTGQFHGYTF. The DNA for the CDR3 is TGTGCCAGCAGTGGGGGGACAGGGCAGTTTCATGGCTACACCTTC.

The CDR3 bases are TGCAGCGCGTCACCGGGACCTGGTAATGAAAAACTGTTTTTT. This translates into CSASPGPGNEKLFF. The chain is built from TRBV29-1 and TRBJ1-4; D is possibly TRBD1 (5 bases). Trimming took off 7 bases at V and 4 bases at J, with 16 bases between the two ends. The CDR3 contains 14 residues. Germline V lookup: CDR1 SQVTM, CDR2 ANQGSEA.

The CDR3 loop is CASSSAAVYSGNTIYF. The DNA of the CDR3 is TGTGCCAGCAGTTCGGCAGCCGTCTACTCTGGAAACACCATATATTTT. The rearrangement uses TRBV28 and TRBJ1-3; D unclear. This CDR3 comprises 16 residues. Trimming took off 4 bases at V and 0 bases at J, with 13 bases between the two ends. The germline V gene encodes CDR1 MDHEN and CDR2 SYDVKM.

This rearrangement joins TRBV29-1 to TRBJ1-1; no reliable D call. CDR3 length equals 12 residues. In germline, CDR1 is SQVTM, CDR2 ANQGSEA. Trimming took 7 bases from V and 8 from J, leaving 17 bases between them. For the CDR3, the DNA is TGCAGCGGTGATGAAGGGATTGGGGAAGCTTTCTTT. Translated: CSGDEGIGEAFF.

V usage is TRBV5-1 and J usage is TRBJ2-7, with D possibly TRBD2 on 7 matching bases. CDR1 is SGHRS and CDR2 is YFSETQ in the germline V gene. V shed 0 bases and J shed 7 bases, with 11 bases lying between them. This CDR3 contains 13 residues. The CDR3 DNA reads as TGCGCCAGCAGCTTGGTCGGGGGGCCAGAGCAGTACTTC. Residues: CASSLVGGPEQYF.

This clone was seen more than once but under ten times. This sequence joins TRBV25-1 and TRBJ2-7; D could derive from TRBD1 or TRBD2 (5 bases each). CDR1 is MGHDK, CDR2 SYGVNS, per germline. Deletions cut 2 bases from V and 5 bases from J, with 10 bases between. This CDR3 has 13 residues. CDR3 nucleotide sequence: TGTGCCAGCAGTGAAATCAGAGGGGACGAGCAGTACTTC. Amino acid sequence: CASSEIRGDEQYF.

Points on this clone: One end of the junction varies from germline; a read error may be responsible. The chain links TRBV7-2 to TRBJ2-7; D gene unclear. CDR1 is SGHTA, CDR2 FQGNSA, per germline. This CDR3 is built from 12 residues. CDR3 sequence: CAGSLIDDEQYF. CDR3 DNA sequence: TGTGCCGGCAGCTTAATTGACGACGAGCAGTACTTC.

The genes are TRBV5-1 and TRBJ1-2, with D hard to call. The CDR3 runs 16 residues. CDR1 SGHRS and CDR2 YFSETQ come from the germline V gene. Trimming pared 5 bases from V and 0 bases from J, leaving 17 bases between. Here the CDR3 reads CASRRDTARSNYGYTF. CDR3 DNA: TGCGCCAGCAGACGTGATACTGCCAGATCTAACTATGGCTACACCTTC.

The rearrangement links TRBV28 to TRBJ1-5; TRBD1 agrees at 9 bases. The ends lost 6 bases at V and 5 bases at J; junction bases unmatched: 5. The CDR3 loop spans 14 amino acids. Germline V gives CDR1 MDHEN, CDR2 SYDVKM. The CDR3 DNA follows: TGTGCCAGCAGGCCACAGGGGGCACATCAGCCCCAGCATTTT. It yields the protein CASRPQGAHQPQHF.

The chain carries TRBV2 and TRBJ2-5; D ambiguous. V lost 2 bases, J lost 5 bases, and 6 bases lay in between. The V gene's germline CDR1 is SNHLY and CDR2 FYNNEI. The CDR3 covers 12 residues. In DNA, the CDR3 is TGTGCCAGCAGTGAATCTAGTGAGACCCAGTACTTC. It translates to CASSESSETQYF.